The T cell receptor beta chain described here comes from a study of spatial heterogeneity in lung cancer. Study context: The study consistently detected more beta-chain than alpha-chain sequences. Across the raw uncorrected reads, a unique TCR and UMI combination was observed, on average, more than ten times.

The sample holds many counts of this clonotype. Time point defined: blood at routine non-recurrence follow-up after resection. Sequencing of whole RNA from tumor, nontumor lung or frozen PBMC involved no sorting. TCRdb recomputed calls from the 5' RACE reads with MiXCR, one row per CDR3 protein. The table records 20,000 to 30,000 distinct CDR3 sequences, around 10% of them present only once. Germline CDR1 and CDR2: SGDLS and YYNGEE. Trimming cost V 0 bases and J 9 bases, with 14 bases left between them. This CDR3 has 14 residues. Sequenced material: PBMCs, taken at follow-up. The V call is TRBV9, the J call TRBJ2-3, with D uncertain. The TCR sequence derives from a male donor with early-stage non-small cell lung cancer. The CDR3 sequence is CASSVVGEQGTQYF. CDR3 in DNA: TGTGCCAGCAGCGTAGTCGGAGAACAAGGGACGCAGTATTTT.